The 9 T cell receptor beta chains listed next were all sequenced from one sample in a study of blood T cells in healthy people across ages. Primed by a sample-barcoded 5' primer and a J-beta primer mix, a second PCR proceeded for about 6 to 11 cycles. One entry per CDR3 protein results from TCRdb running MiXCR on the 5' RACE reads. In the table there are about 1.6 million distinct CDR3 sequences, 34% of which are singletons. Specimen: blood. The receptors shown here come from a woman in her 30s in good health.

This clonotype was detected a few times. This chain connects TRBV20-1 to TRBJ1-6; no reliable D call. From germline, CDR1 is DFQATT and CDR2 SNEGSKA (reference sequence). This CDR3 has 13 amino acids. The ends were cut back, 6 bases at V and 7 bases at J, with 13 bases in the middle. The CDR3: CSAKPGPNSPLHF. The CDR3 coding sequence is TGCAGTGCAAAACCGGGCCCAAATTCACCCCTCCACTTT.

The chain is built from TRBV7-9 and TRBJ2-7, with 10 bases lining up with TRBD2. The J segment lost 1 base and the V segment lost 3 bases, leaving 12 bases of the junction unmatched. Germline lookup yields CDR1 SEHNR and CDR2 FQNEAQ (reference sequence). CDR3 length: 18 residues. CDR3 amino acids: CASSFNRLAGAISYEQYF. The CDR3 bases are TGTGCCAGCAGCTTTAACCGGCTAGCGGGGGCTATATCCTACGAGCAGTACTTC.

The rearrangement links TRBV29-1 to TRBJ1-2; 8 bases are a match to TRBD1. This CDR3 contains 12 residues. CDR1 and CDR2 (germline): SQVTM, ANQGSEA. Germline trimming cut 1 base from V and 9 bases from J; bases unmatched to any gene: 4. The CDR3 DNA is TGCAGCGTTGAAGGTGGACAGGGATGCTACACCTTC. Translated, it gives CSVEGGQGCYTF.

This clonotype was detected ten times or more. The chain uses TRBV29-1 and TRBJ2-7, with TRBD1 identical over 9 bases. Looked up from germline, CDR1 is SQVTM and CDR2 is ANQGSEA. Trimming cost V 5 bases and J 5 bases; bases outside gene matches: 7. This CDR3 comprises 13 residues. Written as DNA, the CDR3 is TGCAGCGTTCCGGGACAGGGCGGGCACGAGCAGTACTTC. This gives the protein CSVPGQGGHEQYF.

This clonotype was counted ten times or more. The chain's CDR3 is CASSVTGLATNEQFF. CDR3 sequence (DNA): TGTGCCAGCAGCGTAACGGGACTAGCAACCAATGAGCAGTTCTTC. This chain connects TRBV9 to TRBJ2-1; 9 positions agree with TRBD2. With V trimmed by 1 base and J by 6 bases, 5 bases remained unmatched. This CDR3 contains 15 residues. Germline CDR1 SGDLS, CDR2 YYNGEE. Full variable domain (remainder filled in from reference TRBV9 and TRBJ2-1): DSGVTQTPKHLITATGQRVTLRCSPRSGDLSVYWYQQSLDQGLQFLIQYYNGEERAKGNILERFSAQQFPDLHSELNLSSLELGDSALYFCASSVTGLATNEQFFGPGTRLTVL.

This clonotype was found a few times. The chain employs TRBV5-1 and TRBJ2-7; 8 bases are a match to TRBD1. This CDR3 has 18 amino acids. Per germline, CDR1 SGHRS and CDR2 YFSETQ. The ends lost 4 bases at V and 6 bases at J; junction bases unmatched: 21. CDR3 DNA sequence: TGCGCCAGCAGCCCATATTCCGGGGCTGTCGGACAGGGACGCGAGCAGTACTTC. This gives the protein CASSPYSGAVGQGREQYF.

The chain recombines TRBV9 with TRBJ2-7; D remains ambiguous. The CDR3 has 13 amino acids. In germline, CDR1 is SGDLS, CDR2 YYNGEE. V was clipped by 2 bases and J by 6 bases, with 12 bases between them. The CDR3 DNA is TGTGCCAGCAGCGTGGGGAAGCAGGCCGAGCAGTACTTC. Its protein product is CASSVGKQAEQYF. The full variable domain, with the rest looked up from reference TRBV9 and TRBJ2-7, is DSGVTQTPKHLITATGQRVTLRCSPRSGDLSVYWYQQSLDQGLQFLIQYYNGEERAKGNILERFSAQQFPDLHSELNLSSLELGDSALYFCASSVGKQAEQYFGPGTRLTVT.

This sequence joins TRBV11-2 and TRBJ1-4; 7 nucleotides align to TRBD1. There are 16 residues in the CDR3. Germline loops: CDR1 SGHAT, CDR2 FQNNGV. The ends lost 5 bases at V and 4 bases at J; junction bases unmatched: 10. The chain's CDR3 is CASSPTGAKLNEKLFF. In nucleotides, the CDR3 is TGTGCCAGCAGCCCCACAGGGGCAAAACTTAATGAAAAACTGTTTTTT.

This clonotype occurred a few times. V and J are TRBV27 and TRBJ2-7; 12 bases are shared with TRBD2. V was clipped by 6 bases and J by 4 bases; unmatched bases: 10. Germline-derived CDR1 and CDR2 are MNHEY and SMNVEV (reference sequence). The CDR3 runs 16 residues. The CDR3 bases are TGTGCCAGCAGAATTCTAGCGGGAGGGCCAGGGTACGAGCAGTACTTC. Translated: CASRILAGGPGYEQYF.